The 22 T cell receptor beta chains presented below share a single source sample, sequenced in a study of blood T cell repertoires in COVID-19. Produced via immunoSEQ multiplex PCR; TCRdb's table is partial and in-frame only. The table records roughly 200,000 clones, around 87% of them present only once. Input material: peripheral blood. These receptors were collected from a young woman with active or convalescent COVID-19.

The table lists this clone with a few counts. This chain joins TRBV19 and TRBJ1-1; no reliable D call. V was shortened by 4 bases and J by 1 base, with 10 bases between the two germline ends. Germline values: CDR1 LNHDA, CDR2 SQIVND (reference sequence). The CDR3 runs to 14 residues. CDR3 sequence: CASSRVSGNTEAFF. CDR3 in DNA: TGTGCCAGTAGTAGGGTGAGCGGGAACACTGAAGCTTTCTTT.

This clone was seen only once. The V and J genes are TRBV30 and TRBJ1-4; D gene unclear. Germline assignment: CDR1 GTSNPN and CDR2 SVGIG (reference sequence). The V end lost 3 bases, the J end lost 7 bases, and 12 bases lay between the germline ends. The CDR3 has 13 residues. The CDR3 nucleotides are TGTGCCTGGAGCCTTTCGGGGTTTGAAAAACTGTTTTTT. This translates into CAWSLSGFEKLFF.

The CDR3 DNA reads TGTGCCAGCAGCCCAACTAACTATGGCTACACCTTC. Translation gives CASSPTNYGYTF. This chain links TRBV5-4 with TRBJ1-2; D ambiguous. Trimming removed 4 bases from V and 0 bases from J, with 4 bases in between. Germline V gives CDR1 SGHNT, CDR2 YYREEE (reference sequence). The CDR3 extends over 12 amino acids.

The rearrangement uses TRBV5-1 and TRBJ2-3; 13 nucleotides agree with TRBD2. Germline CDR1 and CDR2: SGHRS and YFSETQ. The length of the CDR3 is 15 residues. J lost 3 bases, V lost 3 bases, and 1 base had no gene match. The chain's CDR3 is CASSSTSGRTDTQYF. The CDR3 coding sequence is TGCGCCAGCAGCTCGACTAGCGGGAGGACAGATACGCAGTATTTT.

The CDR3: CASSDGLGYNEQFF. As DNA, the CDR3 is TGTGCCAGCAGCGACGGCCTCGGGTACAATGAGCAGTTCTTC. The chain joins TRBV27 to TRBJ2-1; D is ambiguous. The CDR3 sequence is 14 residues long. Trimming removed 6 bases from V and 4 bases from J, with 13 bases in between. CDR1 and CDR2 from the germline V gene are MNHEY and SMNVEV (reference sequence).

CDR3 sequence: CASSRGFSYSRPTDTQYF. CDR3 coding DNA: TGTGCCAGCAGCCGGGGGTTTTCATATTCCAGACCCACAGATACGCAGTATTTT. The chain uses TRBV13 and TRBJ2-3, with a tentative D call TRBD2 (6 bases). The CDR3 is 18 amino acids. The germline V and J ends were trimmed by 5 bases and 2 bases, with 23 bases remaining between them. The germline V gene encodes CDR1 PRHDT and CDR2 FYEKMQ (reference sequence).

The rearrangement joins TRBV5-1 to TRBJ2-7, with D unclear. CDR3 length equals 16 residues. V dropped 0 bases and J dropped 0 bases, with 13 bases sitting between them. Germline CDR1 is SGHRS and CDR2 is YFSETQ. The CDR3 loop is CASSLATAVSSYEQYF. The CDR3 DNA follows: TGCGCCAGCAGCTTGGCCACCGCGGTCAGCTCCTACGAGCAGTACTTC.

This clone was counted between two and nine times. Here the CDR3 reads CASSFIWTGPFGSNQPQHF. The DNA for the CDR3 is TGTGCCAGCAGTTTTATTTGGACAGGGCCATTTGGGAGCAATCAGCCCCAGCATTTT. The rearrangement joins TRBV28 to TRBJ1-5, with TRBD1 identical over 8 bases. V lost 3 bases to trimming and J lost 1 base; unmatched junction nucleotides: 14. Germline-derived CDR1 and CDR2 are MDHEN and SYDVKM. The CDR3 has 19 amino acids. The complete variable domain, with remaining parts taken from reference TRBV28 and TRBJ1-5, reads DVKVTQSSRYLVKRTGEKVFLECVQDMDHENMFWYRQDPGLGLRLIYFSYDVKMKEKGDIPEGYSVSREKKERFSLILESASTNQTSMYLCASSFIWTGPFGSNQPQHFGDGTRLSIL.

The CDR3 sequence is CASSAWGRGTEAFF. CDR3 coding DNA: TGTGCCAGCAGCGCCTGGGGCAGGGGAACTGAAGCTTTCTTT. The chain combines TRBV7-2 with TRBJ1-1, with D possibly TRBD1 on 6 matching bases. Germline assignment: CDR1 SGHTA and CDR2 FQGNSA. V was clipped by 5 bases and J by 5 bases, with 15 bases between them. The CDR3 runs 14 residues.

V and J are TRBV2 and TRBJ1-1; 7 bases align to TRBD1. This CDR3 has 13 residues. Losses at the gene ends were 7 bases for V and 6 bases for J; bases not matched to a gene: 8. The V gene's germline CDR1 is SNHLY and CDR2 FYNNEI. CDR3 sequence reads: CASTEEQGAEAFF. The CDR3 coding sequence is TGTGCCAGCACCGAGGAGCAGGGGGCTGAAGCTTTCTTT.

This clone has a handful of counts. This chain uses TRBV9 with TRBJ2-5; D is possibly TRBD2 (5 bases). This CDR3 contains 13 residues. V lost 0 bases, J lost 4 bases, and 7 bases lay in between. Germline CDR1 and CDR2: SGDLS and YYNGEE. The CDR3 reads CASSVDSGETQYF. The DNA for the CDR3 is TGTGCCAGCAGCGTAGACAGCGGAGAGACCCAGTACTTC.

The chain combines TRBV9 with TRBJ2-2, with 7 bases matching TRBD1. There are 15 residues in the CDR3. Germline V gene data show CDR1 as SGDLS and CDR2 as YYNGEE. V shed 0 bases, J shed 9 bases, and the junction held 8 bases outside the gene matches. In nucleotides, the CDR3 is TGTGCCAGCAGCGTAGCTGGCAGGGGGATCCGGGAGCTGTTTTTT. It encodes CASSVAGRGIRELFF.

This clone was counted only a few times. V usage is TRBV7-9 and J usage is TRBJ1-3, with unresolved D. Germline lookup yields CDR1 SEHNR and CDR2 FQNEAQ (reference sequence). V was shortened by 11 bases and J by 0 bases, with 11 bases between the two germline ends. The CDR3 totals 13 residues. The CDR3 reads CAGNEGSGNTIYF. The CDR3 DNA is TGTGCCGGTAATGAGGGCTCTGGAAACACCATATATTTT.

V gene TRBV4-1 combines with J gene TRBJ2-3, with 12 bases lining up with TRBD2. V was clipped by 4 bases and J by 3 bases; unmatched bases: 5. This CDR3 spans 16 amino acids. Per germline, CDR1 MGHRA and CDR2 YSYEKL. The CDR3 spells CASSLRTSGITDTQYF. Here the CDR3 DNA reads TGCGCCAGCAGCCTCCGGACTAGCGGGATAACAGATACGCAGTATTTT.

The chain joins TRBV25-1 to TRBJ1-2, with D tentatively TRBD1 (6 bases). The CDR3 totals 14 residues. V lost 6 bases to trimming and J lost 3 bases, with 14 bases between them. In germline, CDR1 is MGHDK, CDR2 SYGVNS. The CDR3 reads CASRKPGTYYGYTF. The DNA of the CDR3 is TGTGCCAGCAGAAAACCCGGGACATACTATGGCTACACCTTC.

The rearrangement uses TRBV19 and TRBJ2-7; 7 bases are shared with TRBD1. Germline CDR1 and CDR2: LNHDA and SQIVND (reference sequence). J lost 2 bases, V lost 5 bases, and 6 bases had no gene match. This CDR3 is built from 14 residues. CDR3 coding DNA: TGTGCCAGTAGTCCCAGGGACAGCCCCTACGAGCAGTACTTC. It specifies CASSPRDSPYEQYF. The full variable domain, in which reference TRBV19 and TRBJ2-7 provide the parts outside the CDR3, is DGGITQSPKYLFRKEGQNVTLSCEQNLNHDAMYWYRQDPGQGLRLIYYSQIVNDFQKGDIAEGYSVSREKKESFPLTVTSAQKNPTAFYLCASSPRDSPYEQYFGPGTRLTVT.

The chain is built from TRBV5-1 and TRBJ2-5; 8 positions match TRBD2. The CDR3 length is 17 residues. V trimming: 0 bases; J trimming: 5 bases; junction bases outside the gene matches: 12. Germline V gene data show CDR1 as SGHRS and CDR2 as YFSETQ. In DNA form, the CDR3 reads TGCGCCAGCAGCTTGGAAGGTAGCGGGATACCAGGCGAGACCCAGTACTTC. Translating it yields CASSLEGSGIPGETQYF.

The chain uses TRBV6-4 and TRBJ1-6; D may be TRBD1 (6 bases). The CDR3 consists of 15 residues. The germline V gene has CDR1 MRHNA and CDR2 SNTAGT. The V end lost 3 bases, the J end lost 4 bases, and 10 bases lay between the germline ends. The CDR3, as DNA: TGTGCCAGCAGTGAAGTGGGGGCTTATAATTCACCCCTCCACTTT. Translation gives CASSEVGAYNSPLHF.

The CDR3: CASSATSGRFGGELFF. The CDR3 coding sequence is TGTGCCAGCAGCGCGACTAGCGGGAGGTTCGGCGGGGAGCTGTTTTTT. V is TRBV11-3 and J is TRBJ2-2; TRBD2 aligns across 13 bases. The CDR3 loop spans 16 amino acids. Losses at the gene ends were 5 bases for V and 7 bases for J; bases not matched to a gene: 7. In germline, CDR1 is SGHNT, CDR2 YENEEA.

CDR3 DNA: TGTGCTAGTGGCCAAGCTAAGACAGGGGGCGTGCACGGGGAGCTGTTTTTT. It encodes CASGQAKTGGVHGELFF. The V call is TRBV12-5, the J call TRBJ2-2; 10 nucleotides line up with TRBD1. The CDR3 is made up of 17 amino acids. J lost 7 bases, V lost 6 bases, and 14 bases had no gene match. Germline CDR1 LGHNT, CDR2 FRNRAP.

This clone was observed a few times. The gene calls are TRBV3-1 (or the pseudogene TRBV3-2) and TRBJ1-2, with TRBD1 as a possible D gene (6 bases). Trimming took 0 bases from V and 4 from J, leaving 12 bases between them. CDR3 length: 15 amino acids. Per germline, CDR1 LGHDT and CDR2 YNNKEL (reference sequence). The CDR3 loop is CASSQETDSLYGYTF. The CDR3 DNA is TGTGCCAGCAGCCAAGAGACGGACAGCCTCTATGGCTACACCTTC.

The V gene is TRBV6-6, the J gene TRBJ1-2, with unresolved D. Trimming cost V 5 bases and J 3 bases, with 4 bases left between them. The CDR3 is 11 residues long. Germline CDR1 is MNHNY and CDR2 is SVGAGI (reference sequence). CDR3 residues: CASSGDYGYTF. CDR3 nucleotides: TGTGCCAGCAGTGGAGACTATGGCTACACCTTC.